A selection of T cell receptor beta chains follows, all from one sample in a study of CD8 T cells in Susac syndrome. MiXCR, applied by TCRdb to the immunoSEQ multiplex PCR reads, yields one record per CDR3 protein. The table shows 150,000 to 200,000 distinct CDR3 sequences, with around 95% occurring only once. Sequencing was performed on CD4+ T cells from PBMCs. The receptors were sampled from a human donor with multiple sclerosis. Each CDR3 is given with its conserved first and last residue. D genes are given only for firm matches. Some rows have no size entry. The others give once, few or many, or a class for an expanded clone.

V gene	J gene	D gene	clone size	CDR3 protein	CDR3 DNA
TRBV25-1	TRBJ2-7	TRBD1	-	CASSDNRGLYYEQYF	TGTGCCAGCAGTGACAACAGGGGGCTTTACTACGAGCAGTACTTC
TRBV2	TRBJ1-6	-	-	CASSDVGTLSAPLHF	TGTGCCAGCAGTGACGTGGGGACACTATCAGCTCCCCTCCACTTT
TRBV7-2	TRBJ1-1	TRBD1	-	CASSLATGTATEAFF	TGTGCCAGCAGCTTAGCGACAGGGACGGCCACTGAAGCTTTCTTT
TRBV29-1	TRBJ2-7	TRBD2	-	CSVRGGYESYEQYF	TGCAGCGTGCGGGGGGGGTACGAGTCCTACGAGCAGTACTTC
TRBV20-1	TRBJ2-7	TRBD2	-	CSAGTSGPYEQYF	TGCAGTGCGGGGACTAGCGGTCCCTACGAGCAGTACTTC
TRBV5-1	TRBJ1-1	-	-	CASSSRGSLYTEAFF	TGCGCCAGCAGCTCCAGGGGATCGTTGTACACTGAAGCTTTCTTT
TRBV20-1	TRBJ2-2	TRBD2	-	CSARRSGDRTGELFF	TGCAGTGCAAGGCGTAGCGGGGATAGAACCGGGGAGCTGTTTTTT
TRBV30	TRBJ2-2	TRBD1	-	CACDRGENTGELFF	TGTGCCTGCGACAGGGGCGAGAACACCGGGGAGCTGTTTTTT
TRBV18	TRBJ2-1	TRBD2	once	CASSPPTSGGINEQFF	TGTGCCAGCTCACCACCGACTAGCGGGGGGATAAATGAGCAGTTCTTC
TRBV5-6	TRBJ1-2	-	-	CASSLAGRVLGYTF	TGTGCCAGCAGCTTGGCGGGCAGGGTATTGGGCTACACCTTC
TRBV3-1	TRBJ2-2	-	-	CASSQDLGTGELFF	TGTGCCAGCAGCCAAGATCTTGGTACCGGGGAGCTGTTTTTT
TRBV29-1	TRBJ1-5	TRBD1	once	CSALSDRLNQPQHF	TGCAGCGCCCTATCGGACAGGCTCAATCAGCCCCAGCATTTT
TRBV2	TRBJ2-7	-	-	CASSEASRGDYEQYF	TGTGCCAGCAGTGAAGCGTCCAGGGGGGATTACGAGCAGTACTTC
TRBV29-1	TRBJ2-5	-	few	CSVVGLPETQYF	TGCAGCGTTGTAGGGCTACCAGAGACCCAGTACTTC
TRBV20-1	TRBJ2-1	TRBD1	-	CSARSGTGSYNEQFF	TGCAGTGCTAGGTCCGGGACAGGGTCCTACAATGAGCAGTTCTTC
TRBV27	TRBJ2-1	-	-	CASTSIWVGEGNEQFF	TGTGCCAGCACCTCTATCTGGGTGGGTGAGGGCAATGAGCAGTTCTTC
TRBV7-2	TRBJ2-7	TRBD1	-	CASRLGQGSYEQYF	TGTGCCAGCAGATTAGGACAGGGTTCCTACGAGCAGTACTTC
TRBV9	TRBJ1-1	TRBD1	once	CASSPRDRGRPNTEAFF	TGTGCCAGCAGCCCCCGGGACAGGGGGCGTCCGAACACTGAAGCTTTCTTT
TRBV30	TRBJ1-2	-	-	CAWSGQNYGYTF	TGTGCCTGGAGTGGACAGAACTATGGCTACACCTTC
TRBV13	TRBJ1-1	-	-	CASSQAQGLTEAFF	TGTGCCAGCAGCCAAGCGCAGGGCCTCACTGAAGCTTTCTTT
TRBV2	TRBJ2-7	-	-	CASSERGARHEQYF	TGTGCCAGCAGTGAACGGGGGGCGAGGCACGAGCAGTACTTC
TRBV9	TRBJ2-5	-	-	CASAGRGAAWETQYF	TGTGCCAGCGCCGGCCGGGGGGCCGCGTGGGAGACCCAGTACTTC
TRBV30	TRBJ2-1	-	-	CAWSVALEQFF	TGTGCCTGGAGTGTAGCCCTAGAGCAGTTCTTC
TRBV7-7	TRBJ2-3	TRBD2	-	CASSLAPSGARDTQYF	TGTGCCAGCAGCTTAGCGCCTAGCGGGGCAAGAGATACGCAGTATTTT
TRBV29-1	TRBJ1-2	-	-	CSVGQGAYGYTF	TGCAGCGTTGGTCAGGGAGCCTATGGCTACACCTTC
TRBV10-3	TRBJ2-6	-	-	CAISSPSGANVLTF	TGTGCCATCAGCTCCCCCTCTGGGGCCAACGTCCTGACTTTC
TRBV20-1	TRBJ1-2	TRBD1	-	CSAFTGQDYGYTF	TGCAGTGCTTTTACGGGACAGGACTATGGCTACACCTTC
TRBV30	TRBJ2-1	-	-	CAWRRVTLVVSYNEQFF	TGTGCCTGGAGACGAGTAACCCTAGTCGTCTCCTACAATGAGCAGTTCTTC
TRBV29-1	TRBJ1-2	TRBD1	-	CPQLAQGEYYGYTF	TGCCCTCAGTTGGCTCAGGGGGAGTACTATGGCTACACCTTC
TRBV4-3	TRBJ2-2	-	-	CASSPKGTKNTGELFF	TGCGCCAGCAGCCCGAAGGGGACCAAGAACACCGGGGAGCTGTTTTTT
TRBV7-9	TRBJ2-7	-	-	CASSPLGVIAYEQYF	TGTGCCAGCAGCCCCCTGGGAGTCATTGCCTACGAGCAGTACTTC
TRBV30	TRBJ2-1	TRBD1	-	CAWSAGQAGSPTNYNEQFF	TGTGCCTGGAGTGCGGGACAGGCCGGGAGTCCAACCAACTACAATGAGCAGTTCTTC
TRBV5-1	TRBJ1-2	TRBD1	-	CASSGQGDYGYTF	TGTGCCAGCAGCGGACAGGGAGACTATGGCTACACCTTC
TRBV7-2	TRBJ1-3	-	-	CASTGPVGSSGNTIYF	TGTGCCAGCACAGGGCCGGTCGGCAGCTCTGGAAACACCATATATTTT
TRBV12-3/TRBV12-4	TRBJ2-3	-	-	CASSLGQVTDTQYF	TGTGCCAGCAGTTTAGGACAGGTCACAGATACGCAGTATTTT
TRBV12-3/TRBV12-4	TRBJ1-5	TRBD1	-	CASSPVTGGNQPQHF	TGTGCCAGCAGTCCTGTTACAGGGGGCAATCAGCCCCAGCATTTT
TRBV19	TRBJ1-2	-	-	CATGTYGYTF	TGTGCCACCGGGACCTATGGCTACACCTTC
TRBV27	TRBJ1-6	TRBD1	-	CASRIGQERGTGPLHF	TGTGCCAGCAGAATCGGACAGGAACGCGGCACAGGACCCCTCCACTTT
TRBV24-1	TRBJ2-6	-	once	CATSPSGANVLTF	TGTGCCACCTCCCCCTCTGGGGCCAACGTCCTGACTTTC
TRBV4-3	TRBJ1-6	-	-	CASSQAGNYSPLHF	TGCGCCAGCAGCCAAGCAGGGAATTATTCACCCCTCCACTTT
TRBV6-1	TRBJ2-1	TRBD1	few	CASRMTGPYNEQFF	TGTGCCAGCAGAATGACAGGGCCCTACAATGAGCAGTTCTTC
TRBV10-3	TRBJ1-6	TRBD1	once	CASRGDRGGSPLHF	TGTGCCTCCCGCGGGGACAGGGGAGGCTCACCCCTCCACTTT